The sequence of this T cell receptor beta chain was determined in a study of T cell clonality in common variable immunodeficiency. The study's findings and limits: Fewer deletions and N-nucleotide insertions were reportedly seen in common variable immunodeficiency TCR beta sequences. Shared TCRbeta clones were fewer between CVID subjects than controls.

This clone was recorded a few times. No antigen is known for it. The read gets to within 3 residues of the CDR3 end, and the germline J gene fills in the rest. Sequencing was performed with immunoSEQ multiplex PCR; in TCRdb, only in-frame clones are kept and a portion is missing. The profile covers about 20,000 clones, none occurring a single time. The CDR3 runs 15 residues. Germline values: CDR1 LNHDA, CDR2 SQIVND (reference sequence). Trimming took 2 bases from V and 1 from J, leaving 11 bases between them. The source of this sequence is a human donor with common variable immunodeficiency. The rearrangement links TRBV19 to TRBJ1-1, with a possible D match to TRBD1 (6 bases). Sequencing was done on a sample of peripheral blood mononuclear cells. The covered CDR3 bases are TGTGCCAGTAGTATAATGGGGGCAGGGAACACTGAA. It codes for CASSIMGAGNTE. The entire CDR3 protein reads CASSIMGAGNTEAFF.